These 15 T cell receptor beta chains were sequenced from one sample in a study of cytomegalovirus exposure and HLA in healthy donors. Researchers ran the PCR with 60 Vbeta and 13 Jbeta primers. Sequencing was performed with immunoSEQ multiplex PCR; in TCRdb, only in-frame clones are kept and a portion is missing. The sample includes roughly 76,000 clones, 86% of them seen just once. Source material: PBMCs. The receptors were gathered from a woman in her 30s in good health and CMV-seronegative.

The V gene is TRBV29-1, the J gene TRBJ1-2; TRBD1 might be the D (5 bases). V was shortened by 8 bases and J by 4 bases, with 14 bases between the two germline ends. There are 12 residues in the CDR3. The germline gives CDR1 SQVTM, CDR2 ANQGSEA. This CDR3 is CSPIRDFYGYTF. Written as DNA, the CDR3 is TGCAGCCCCATCAGGGATTTCTATGGCTACACCTTC.

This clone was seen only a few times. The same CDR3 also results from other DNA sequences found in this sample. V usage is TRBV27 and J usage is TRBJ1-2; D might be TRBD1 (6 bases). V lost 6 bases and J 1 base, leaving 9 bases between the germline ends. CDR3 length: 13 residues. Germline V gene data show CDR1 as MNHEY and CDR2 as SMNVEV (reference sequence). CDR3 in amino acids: CASSPQGNYGYTF. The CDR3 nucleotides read TGTGCCAGCAGCCCACAGGGTAACTATGGCTACACCTTC.

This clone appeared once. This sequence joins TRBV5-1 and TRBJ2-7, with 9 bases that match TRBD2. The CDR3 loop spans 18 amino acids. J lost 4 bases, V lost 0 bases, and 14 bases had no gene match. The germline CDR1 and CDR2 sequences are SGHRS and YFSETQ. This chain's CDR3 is CASSLAGAGASGTYEQYF. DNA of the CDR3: TGCGCCAGCAGCTTGGCCGGGGCGGGGGCTAGCGGGACGTACGAGCAGTACTTC. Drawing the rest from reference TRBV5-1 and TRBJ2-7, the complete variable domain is KAGVTQTPRYLIKTRGQQVTLSCSPISGHRSVSWYQQTPGQGLQFLFEYFSETQRNKGNFPGRFSGRQFSNSRSEMNVSTLELGDSALYLCASSLAGAGASGTYEQYFGPGTRLTVT.

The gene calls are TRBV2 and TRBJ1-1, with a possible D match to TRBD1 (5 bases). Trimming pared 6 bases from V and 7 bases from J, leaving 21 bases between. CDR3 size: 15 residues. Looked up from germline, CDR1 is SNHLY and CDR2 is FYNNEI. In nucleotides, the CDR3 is TGTGCCAGCAGGGCATTGGGGGGTGCCGTAGATGAAGCTTTCTTT. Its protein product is CASRALGGAVDEAFF.

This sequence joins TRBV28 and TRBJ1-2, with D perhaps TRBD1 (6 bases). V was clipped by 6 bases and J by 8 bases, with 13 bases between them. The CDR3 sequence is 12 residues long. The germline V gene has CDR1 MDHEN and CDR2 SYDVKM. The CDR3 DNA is TGTGCCAGCAGACCGGGGGGGCACGGCTACACCTTC. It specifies CASRPGGHGYTF.

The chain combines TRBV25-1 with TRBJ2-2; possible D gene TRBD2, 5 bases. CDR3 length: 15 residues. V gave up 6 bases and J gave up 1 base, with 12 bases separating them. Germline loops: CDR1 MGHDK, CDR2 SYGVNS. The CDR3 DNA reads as TGTGCCAGCAGCGGCGGGTCGGTGAACACCGGGGAGCTGTTTTTT. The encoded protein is CASSGGSVNTGELFF.

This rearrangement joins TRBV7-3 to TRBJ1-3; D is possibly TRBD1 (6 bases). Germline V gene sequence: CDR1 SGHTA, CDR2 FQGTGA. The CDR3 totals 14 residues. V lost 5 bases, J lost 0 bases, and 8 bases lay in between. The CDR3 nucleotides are TGTGCCAGCAGCATGGACAGCTCTGGAAACACCATATATTTT. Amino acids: CASSMDSSGNTIYF.

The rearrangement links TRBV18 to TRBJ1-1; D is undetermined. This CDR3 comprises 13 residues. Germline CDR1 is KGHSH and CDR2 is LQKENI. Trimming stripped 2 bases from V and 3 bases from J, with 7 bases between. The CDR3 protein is CASSPGEDTEAFF. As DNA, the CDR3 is TGTGCCAGCTCACCAGGGGAGGACACTGAAGCTTTCTTT.

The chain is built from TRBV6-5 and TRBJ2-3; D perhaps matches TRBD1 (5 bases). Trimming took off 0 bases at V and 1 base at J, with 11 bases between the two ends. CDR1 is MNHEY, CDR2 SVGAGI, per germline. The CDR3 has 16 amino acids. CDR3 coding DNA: TGTGCCAGCAGTTACTCAGGGGCTTTGGGCACAGATACGCAGTATTTT. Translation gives CASSYSGALGTDTQYF.

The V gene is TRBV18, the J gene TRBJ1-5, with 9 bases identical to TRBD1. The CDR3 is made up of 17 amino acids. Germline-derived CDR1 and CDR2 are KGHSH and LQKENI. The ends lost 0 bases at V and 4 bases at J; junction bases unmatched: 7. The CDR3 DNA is TGTGCCAGCTCACCACCCGGGACAGGGTCAGGGAATCAGCCCCAGCATTTT. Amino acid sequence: CASSPPGTGSGNQPQHF.

CDR3 sequence reads: CASSQVSSGRIEQFF. Written as DNA, the CDR3 is TGTGCCAGCAGCCAAGTCTCGAGCGGGAGGATTGAGCAGTTCTTC. This chain links TRBV4-2 with TRBJ2-1, with 9 bases fitting TRBD2. This CDR3 has 15 amino acids. Germline CDR1 is LGHNA and CDR2 is YNFKEQ. V lost 1 base to trimming and J lost 9 bases; unmatched junction nucleotides: 7.

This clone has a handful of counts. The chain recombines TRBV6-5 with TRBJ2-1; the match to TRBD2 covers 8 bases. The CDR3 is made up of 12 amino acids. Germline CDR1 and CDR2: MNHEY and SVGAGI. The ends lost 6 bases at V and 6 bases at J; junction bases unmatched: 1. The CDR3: CASSGLANEQFF. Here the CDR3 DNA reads TGTGCCAGCAGCGGACTAGCCAATGAGCAGTTCTTC.

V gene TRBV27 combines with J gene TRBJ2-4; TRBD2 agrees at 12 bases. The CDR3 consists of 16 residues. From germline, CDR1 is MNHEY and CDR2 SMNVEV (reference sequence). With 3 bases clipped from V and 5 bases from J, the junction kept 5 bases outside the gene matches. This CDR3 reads CASSLGLAGGQNIQYF. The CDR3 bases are TGTGCCAGCAGTTTGGGTCTAGCGGGAGGGCAAAACATTCAGTACTTC.

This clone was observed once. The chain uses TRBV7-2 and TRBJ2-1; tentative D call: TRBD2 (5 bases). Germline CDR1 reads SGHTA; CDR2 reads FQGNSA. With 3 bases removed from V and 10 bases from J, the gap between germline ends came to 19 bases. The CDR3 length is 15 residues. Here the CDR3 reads CASSFRPGVGNEQFF. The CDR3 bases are TGTGCCAGCAGCTTCCGCCCCGGGGTCGGGAACGAGCAGTTCTTC.

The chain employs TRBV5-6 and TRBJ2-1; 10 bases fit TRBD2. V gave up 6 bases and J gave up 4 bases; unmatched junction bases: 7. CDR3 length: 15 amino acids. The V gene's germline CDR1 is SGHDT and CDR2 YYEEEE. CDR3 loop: CASTLTSGPYNEQFF. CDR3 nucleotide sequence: TGTGCCAGCACTCTGACTAGCGGGCCATACAATGAGCAGTTCTTC.